This is a list of T cell receptor beta chains from one sample in a study of blood T cells in healthy people across ages. TCRdb analysed the 5' RACE reads with MiXCR anew, one entry per CDR3 protein. The table has 1.5 million to 2 million distinct CDR3 sequences, approximately 39% seen once. Sequenced: blood. The receptors derive from a human donor in good health. Both conserved end residues are part of each CDR3. Each record gives: D gene, V gene, J gene, clone size, CDR3 DNA, CDR3 protein. D genes are given only for firm matches. Clone size is given for some rows only: seen once, a few or many times, or a class if the clone is expanded.

.	TRBV21-1	TRBJ2-1	few	TGTGCCAGCAGCAAAACGGGACAGGCTGAGCAGTTCTTC	CASSKTGQAEQFF
TRBD1	TRBV18	TRBJ1-4	.	TGTGCCAGCTCACCCCAGGGGGGACGCAAAAATGAAAAACTGTTTTTT	CASSPQGGRKNEKLFF
.	TRBV6-2/TRBV6-3	TRBJ2-5	many	TGTGCCAGCAGTTCCAGCGAGGAAGGAGGAGAGACCCAGTACTTC	CASSSSEEGGETQYF
.	TRBV5-1	TRBJ2-1	.	TGCGCCAGCAGCTTGAGCGCCGGTAGGGATGAGCAGTTCTTC	CASSLSAGRDEQFF
TRBD2	TRBV11-2	TRBJ2-3	few	TGTGCCAGCAGCTTAAGGTCTTGGGCTAGCGGGGGACAGACGGCCCGCACAGATACGCAGTATTTT	CASSLRSWASGGQTARTDTQYF
TRBD2	TRBV6-6	TRBJ2-7	few	TGTGCCAGCAGTAGCCCGGGACTAGCGGGGGGCACCTACGAGCAGTACTTC	CASSSPGLAGGTYEQYF
.	TRBV10-3	TRBJ2-1	.	TGTGCCATCAGTGGCACCTCCTACAATGAGCAGTTCTTC	CAISGTSYNEQFF
TRBD2	TRBV11-1	TRBJ2-1	few	TGTGCCAGCAGCTTAGCGTGGGCTAGCGGGGGAACGTCCCATGAGCAGTTCTTC	CASSLAWASGGTSHEQFF
.	TRBV27	TRBJ1-1	.	TGTGCCAGCTATGCGCCCATGAACACTGAAGCTTTCTTT	CASYAPMNTEAFF
.	TRBV14	TRBJ1-2	.	TGTGCCAGCAGCCAAGGAGCAGGGGCTGGCTACACCTTC	CASSQGAGAGYTF
TRBD2	TRBV7-2	TRBJ2-1	.	TGTGCCAGCAGCTTAGGGGCTAGCGGTTTCGGTGAGCAGTTCTTC	CASSLGASGFGEQFF
.	TRBV12-5	TRBJ2-1	.	TGTGCTAGTGGTCCCGACCACAATGAGCAGTTCTTC	CASGPDHNEQFF
TRBD1	TRBV20-1	TRBJ1-2	.	TGCAGTGGGGCCAGGGGGTTAGATGGCTACACCTTC	CSGARGLDGYTF
.	TRBV28	TRBJ1-6	.	TGTGCCAGCAGGCTACGGGGGGGCTCACCCCTCCACTTT	CASRLRGGSPLHF
.	TRBV29-1	TRBJ2-3	.	TGCAGCGTTTTGGACAGAGATACGCAGTATTTT	CSVLDRDTQYF
.	TRBV7-3	TRBJ2-1	.	TGTGCCAGCAGCTTAGACCGGGGATGGGACAATGAGCAGTTCTTC	CASSLDRGWDNEQFF
.	TRBV6-2/TRBV6-3	TRBJ2-1	.	TGTGCCAGCAGTTACAGCCCTCCCCGGGGAACCTACAATGAGCAGTTCTTC	CASSYSPPRGTYNEQFF
TRBD1	TRBV7-2	TRBJ2-6	few	TGTGCCAGCAGCCCCGGGACAGGGAGCCACCATGTCCTGACTTTC	CASSPGTGSHHVLTF
.	TRBV6-5	TRBJ1-2	.	TGTGCCAGCAGTTACTCGAATATGAGGGAGGGCTACACCTTC	CASSYSNMREGYTF
TRBD2	TRBV27	TRBJ2-7	few	TGTGCCAGCAGTTTTGCGGGGGACGCCTACGAGCAGTACTTC	CASSFAGDAYEQYF
TRBD2	TRBV5-6	TRBJ2-5	.	TGTGCCAGCAGCATCGGACTAGCGTTTGAGACCCAGTACTTC	CASSIGLAFETQYF
TRBD2	TRBV4-3	TRBJ2-3	.	TGCGCCAGCAGCCAAGATTCTACCGATAGCGGGGACGCCGATACGCAGTATTTT	CASSQDSTDSGDADTQYF
.	TRBV7-2	TRBJ1-1	few	TGTGCCAGCAGCTTGGTGGGGGGGTACACTGAAGCTTTCTTT	CASSLVGGYTEAFF
.	TRBV7-9	TRBJ2-7	.	TGTGCCAGCAGCGCCGCCAGGGCCCACGAGCAGTACTTC	CASSAARAHEQYF
TRBD2	TRBV5-1	TRBJ2-1	once	TGCGCCAGCAGCGCTTGGAGTAGCGGGGGCAATGAGCAGTTCTTC	CASSAWSSGGNEQFF
.	TRBV18	TRBJ1-6	.	TGTGCCAGCTCTACAGGCAGGGATAATTCACCCCTCCACTTT	CASSTGRDNSPLHF
.	TRBV11-2	TRBJ2-7	many	TGTGCCAGCAGCTTAGAGGTTTGGCAGTCCTACGAGCAGTACTTC	CASSLEVWQSYEQYF
TRBD1	TRBV15	TRBJ1-1	few	TGTGCCACCAGCAGAGGGGACAGGAACACTGAAGCTTTCTTT	CATSRGDRNTEAFF
TRBD1	TRBV12-5	TRBJ2-3	few	TGTGCTAGTGGCGTCACAGGGGCGGCAGATACGCAGTATTTT	CASGVTGAADTQYF
.	TRBV29-1	TRBJ2-1	few	TGCAGCGGGGCGGGTAGCTCCTACAATGAGCAGTTCTTC	CSGAGSSYNEQFF
.	TRBV20-1	TRBJ1-5	many	TGCAGTGCTAGAGGTGTAGGGATCACTCAGCCCCAGCATTTT	CSARGVGITQPQHF
.	TRBV29-1	TRBJ1-5	.	TGCAGCGTGGGAGAAATCGATCAGCCCCAGCATTTT	CSVGEIDQPQHF